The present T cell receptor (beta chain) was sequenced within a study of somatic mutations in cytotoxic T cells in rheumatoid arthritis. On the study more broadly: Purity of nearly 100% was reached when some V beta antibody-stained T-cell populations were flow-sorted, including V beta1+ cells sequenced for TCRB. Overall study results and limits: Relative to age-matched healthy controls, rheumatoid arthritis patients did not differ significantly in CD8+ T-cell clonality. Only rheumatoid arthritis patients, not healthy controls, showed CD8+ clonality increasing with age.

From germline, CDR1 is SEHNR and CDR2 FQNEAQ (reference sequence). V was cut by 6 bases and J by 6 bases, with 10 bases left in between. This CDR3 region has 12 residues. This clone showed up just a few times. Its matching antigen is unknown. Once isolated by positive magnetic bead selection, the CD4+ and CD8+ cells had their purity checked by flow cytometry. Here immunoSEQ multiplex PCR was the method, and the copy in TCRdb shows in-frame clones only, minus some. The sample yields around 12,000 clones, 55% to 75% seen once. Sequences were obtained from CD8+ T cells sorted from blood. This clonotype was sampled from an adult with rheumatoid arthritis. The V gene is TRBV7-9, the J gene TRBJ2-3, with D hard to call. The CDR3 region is CASRPLGDTQYF. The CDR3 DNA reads TGTGCCAGCAGACCCCTTGGTGATACGCAGTATTTT.